This T cell receptor beta chain emerged from a study of post-analysis software for immune sequencing data. Concerning this clonotype: Its antigen is currently unknown.

Notes on the study in general: Controls had lower frequencies than patients of 4 or 5 TRBV segments, which included TRBV5-6, TRBV5-1 and TRBV20-1.

Per germline, CDR1 SGHRS and CDR2 YFSETQ. V was pared by 4 bases and J by 5 bases, with 12 bases of the junction left unmatched. The CDR3 contains 15 residues. Libraries were made from TCR beta cDNA, and they carried unique molecular identifiers. TCRdb re-derived calls from the PCR reads in MiXCR, one entry per CDR3 protein. The data show approximately 730,000 distinct CDR3 sequences, about 45% seen once. This chain joins TRBV5-1 and TRBJ2-7, with 7 bases that match TRBD1. This clonotype was obtained from a girl between 5 and 17 years old with multiple sclerosis. Sequencing was carried out using blood. CDR3 residues: CASSTTGAPENEQYF. The CDR3 DNA sequence: TGCGCCAGCAGCACAACAGGGGCCCCTGAAAACGAGCAGTACTTC. Drawing the rest from reference TRBV5-1 and TRBJ2-7, the complete variable domain is KAGVTQTPRYLIKTRGQQVTLSCSPISGHRSVSWYQQTPGQGLQFLFEYFSETQRNKGNFPGRFSGRQFSNSRSEMNVSTLELGDSALYLCASSTTGAPENEQYFGPGTRLTVT.